At least ten counts were recorded for the clone carrying this TCR beta chain. The antigen remains undetermined. This CDR3 is 15 amino acids long. V was cut by 7 bases and J by 0 bases, with 10 bases left in between. Germline values: CDR1 MNHEY, CDR2 SMNVEV (reference sequence). CD8+CD57+ cell expansion had been shown by flow cytometry in patients chosen for sequencing. The sample belongs to a study of CD8+CD57+ T cells in acquired aplastic anemia. Background on the study: Across the sorted CD4+ and CD8+ cells, DNA amounts averaged approximately 3.1 ug.

Profiles of TCR beta VDJ and CDR3 were generated from a genomic DNA template. One entry per CDR3 protein, called by TCRdb with MiXCR from the reads. The table shows around 170,000 distinct CDR3 sequences, with approximately 50% occurring only once. Study-wide results and limits: No significant patient-versus-control difference appeared in CD8+ Simpson's diversity. Researchers report that around 30 CD8+ CDR3 sequences appeared in both patients and controls.

The TCR originated in a human donor with aplastic anemia. The chain has TRBV27 and TRBJ2-6; D possibly uses TRBD1 or TRBD2 (5 bases each). Sequences were obtained from sorted CD4+, CD8+, or CD8+CD57+ T cells (not recorded which) from PBMCs. The DNA of the CDR3 is TGTGCCAGCACCCCGAGGGGCTCTGGGGCCAACGTCCTGACTTTC. Translated: CASTPRGSGANVLTF.